Included here is one T cell receptor beta chain sequence, with context. Its antigen is unknown. Trimming cost V 0 bases and J 6 bases, with 9 bases left between them. Germline CDR1 is MGHRA and CDR2 is YSYEKL. The CDR3 extends over 13 amino acids. Produced via immunoSEQ multiplex PCR; TCRdb's table is partial and in-frame only. The table records 35,000 to 45,000 clones, 85% to 95% of them present only once. This sample was included in a study of T cell clonotyping in hematopoietic cell transplantation. Study-level points and caveats: Few recipient clonotypes overlapped donors; over 95% were de novo at given depth.

The chain links TRBV4-1 to TRBJ2-7, with a weak D call TRBD2 (5 bases). Sequenced: peripheral blood mononuclear cells. This sequence was found in a woman aged 45-60 years in good health. Some clones in this sample may be carry-over from other donors' samples. CDR3 in amino acids: CASSQEPGSEQYF. Written as DNA, the CDR3 is TGCGCCAGCAGCCAAGAGCCGGGATCCGAGCAGTACTTC.